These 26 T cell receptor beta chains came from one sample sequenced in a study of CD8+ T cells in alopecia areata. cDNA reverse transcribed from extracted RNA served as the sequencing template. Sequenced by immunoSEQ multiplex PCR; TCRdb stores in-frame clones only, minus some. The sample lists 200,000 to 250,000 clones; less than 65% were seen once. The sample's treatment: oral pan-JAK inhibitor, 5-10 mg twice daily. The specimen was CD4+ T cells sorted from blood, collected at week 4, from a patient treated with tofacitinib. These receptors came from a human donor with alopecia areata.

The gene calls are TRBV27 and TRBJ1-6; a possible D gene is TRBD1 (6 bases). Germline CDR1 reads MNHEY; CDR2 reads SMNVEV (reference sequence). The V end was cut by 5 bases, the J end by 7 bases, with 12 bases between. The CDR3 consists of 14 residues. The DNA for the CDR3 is TGTGCCAGCAGTCCGGACAGTCCGAATTCACCCCTCCACTTT. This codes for CASSPDSPNSPLHF.

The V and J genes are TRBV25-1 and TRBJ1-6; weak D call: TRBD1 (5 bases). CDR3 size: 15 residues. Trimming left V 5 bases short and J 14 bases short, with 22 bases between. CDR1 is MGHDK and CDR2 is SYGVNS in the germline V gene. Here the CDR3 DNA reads TGTGCCAGCAGTCCCGGGACCTTTACAAGGACCGCCCTCCACTTT. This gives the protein CASSPGTFTRTALHF.

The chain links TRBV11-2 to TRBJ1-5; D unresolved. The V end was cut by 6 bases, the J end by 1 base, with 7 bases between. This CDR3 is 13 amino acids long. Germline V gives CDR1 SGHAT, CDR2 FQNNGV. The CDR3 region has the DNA TGTGCCAGCAGAGAGACAAGCAATCAGCCCCAGCATTTT. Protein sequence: CASRETSNQPQHF.

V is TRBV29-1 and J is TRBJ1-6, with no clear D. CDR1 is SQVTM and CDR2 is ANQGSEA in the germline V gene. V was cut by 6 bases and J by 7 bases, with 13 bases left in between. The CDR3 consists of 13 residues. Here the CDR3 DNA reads TGCAGCGTGGGCGAGGACTTAAATTCACCCCTCCACTTT. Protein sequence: CSVGEDLNSPLHF.

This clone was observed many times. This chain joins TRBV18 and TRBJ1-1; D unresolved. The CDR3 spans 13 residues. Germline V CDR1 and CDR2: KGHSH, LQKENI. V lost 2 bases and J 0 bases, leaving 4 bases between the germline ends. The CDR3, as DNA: TGTGCCAGCTCACCAGCACTGAACACTGAAGCTTTCTTT. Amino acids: CASSPALNTEAFF.

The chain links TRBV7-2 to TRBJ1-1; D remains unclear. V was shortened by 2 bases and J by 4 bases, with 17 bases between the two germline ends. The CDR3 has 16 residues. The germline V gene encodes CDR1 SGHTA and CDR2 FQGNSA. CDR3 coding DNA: TGTGCCAGCAGCTTACAATACCGGGATGGAGGCACTGAAGCTTTCTTT. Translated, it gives CASSLQYRDGGTEAFF.

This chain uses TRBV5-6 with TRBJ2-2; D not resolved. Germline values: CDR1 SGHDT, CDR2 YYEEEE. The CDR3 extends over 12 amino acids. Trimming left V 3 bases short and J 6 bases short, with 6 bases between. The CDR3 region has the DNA TGTGCCAGCAGCTGGGTGTCCGGGGAGCTGTTTTTT. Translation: CASSWVSGELFF.

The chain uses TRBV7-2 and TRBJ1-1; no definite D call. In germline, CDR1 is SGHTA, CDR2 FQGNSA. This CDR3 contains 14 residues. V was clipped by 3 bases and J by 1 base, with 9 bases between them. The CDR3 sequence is CASSFGRQNTEAFF. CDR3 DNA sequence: TGTGCCAGCAGCTTTGGGCGCCAGAACACTGAAGCTTTCTTT.

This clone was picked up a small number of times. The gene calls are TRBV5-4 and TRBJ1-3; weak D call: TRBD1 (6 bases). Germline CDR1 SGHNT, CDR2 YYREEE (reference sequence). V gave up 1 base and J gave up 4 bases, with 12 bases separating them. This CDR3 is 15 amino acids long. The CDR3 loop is CASSLFGTGGNTIYF. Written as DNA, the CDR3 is TGTGCCAGCAGCTTGTTTGGTACAGGGGGAAACACCATATATTTT.

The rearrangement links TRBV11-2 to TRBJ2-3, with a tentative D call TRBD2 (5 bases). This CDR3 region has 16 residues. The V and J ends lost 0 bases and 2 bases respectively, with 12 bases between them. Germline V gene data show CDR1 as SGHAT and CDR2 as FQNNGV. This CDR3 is CASSLDRVLATDTQYF. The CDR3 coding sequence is TGTGCCAGCAGCTTAGATCGGGTTCTAGCCACAGATACGCAGTATTTT.

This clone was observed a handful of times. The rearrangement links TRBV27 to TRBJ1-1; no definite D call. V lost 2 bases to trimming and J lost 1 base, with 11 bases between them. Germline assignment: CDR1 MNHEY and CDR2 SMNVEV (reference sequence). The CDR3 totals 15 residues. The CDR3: CASSLEARSNTEAFF. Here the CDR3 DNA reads TGTGCCAGCAGTTTAGAGGCCAGATCGAACACTGAAGCTTTCTTT.

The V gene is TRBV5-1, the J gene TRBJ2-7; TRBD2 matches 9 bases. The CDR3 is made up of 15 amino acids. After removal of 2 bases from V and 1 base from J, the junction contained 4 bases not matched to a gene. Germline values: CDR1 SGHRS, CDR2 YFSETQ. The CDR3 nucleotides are TGCGCCAGCAGCTTATTGACTAGCGGATCCTACGAGCAGTACTTC. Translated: CASSLLTSGSYEQYF.

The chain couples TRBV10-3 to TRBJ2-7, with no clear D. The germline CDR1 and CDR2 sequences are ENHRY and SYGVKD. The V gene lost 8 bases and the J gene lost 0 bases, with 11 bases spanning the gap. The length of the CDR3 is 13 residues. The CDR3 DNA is TGTGCCATCGCGGCAATGAGCTCCTACGAGCAGTACTTC. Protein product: CAIAAMSSYEQYF.

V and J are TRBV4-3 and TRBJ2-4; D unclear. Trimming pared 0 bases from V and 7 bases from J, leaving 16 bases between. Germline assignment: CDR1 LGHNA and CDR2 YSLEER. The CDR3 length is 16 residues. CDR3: CASSQDRSRLGNIQYF. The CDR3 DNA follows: TGCGCCAGCAGCCAAGATCGGAGCCGCCTCGGGAACATTCAGTACTTC.

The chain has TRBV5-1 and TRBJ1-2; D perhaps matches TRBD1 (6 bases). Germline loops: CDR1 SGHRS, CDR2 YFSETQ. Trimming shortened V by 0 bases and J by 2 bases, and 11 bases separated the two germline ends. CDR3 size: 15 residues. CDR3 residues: CASSLGATGNYGYTF. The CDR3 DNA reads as TGCGCCAGCAGCTTGGGAGCCACAGGGAACTATGGCTACACCTTC.

CDR3 DNA sequence: TGTGCCTGGGACAGAAACAATCAGCCCCAGCATTTT. Protein: CAWDRNNQPQHF. The chain employs TRBV30 and TRBJ1-5; D perhaps matches TRBD1 (5 bases). Between the trimmed V and J ends, which lost 5 bases and 3 bases, there was a span of 8 bases. The CDR3 has 12 amino acids. Germline assignment: CDR1 GTSNPN and CDR2 SVGIG (reference sequence).

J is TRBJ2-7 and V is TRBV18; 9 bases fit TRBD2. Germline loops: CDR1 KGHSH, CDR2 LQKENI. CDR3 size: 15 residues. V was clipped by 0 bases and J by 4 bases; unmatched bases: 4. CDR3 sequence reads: CASSPPLAGTYEQYF. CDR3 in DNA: TGTGCCAGCTCACCACCCCTAGCGGGGACGTACGAGCAGTACTTC.

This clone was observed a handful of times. Written as DNA, the CDR3 is TGTGCCAGTTCAAAACAGGGAAGGTACAATGAGCAGTTCTTC. It translates to CASSKQGRYNEQFF. The rearrangement uses TRBV19 and TRBJ2-1; D perhaps matches TRBD1 (6 bases). V lost 8 bases to trimming and J lost 4 bases, with 15 bases between them. The CDR3 totals 14 residues. The germline V gene encodes CDR1 LNHDA and CDR2 SQIVND (reference sequence).

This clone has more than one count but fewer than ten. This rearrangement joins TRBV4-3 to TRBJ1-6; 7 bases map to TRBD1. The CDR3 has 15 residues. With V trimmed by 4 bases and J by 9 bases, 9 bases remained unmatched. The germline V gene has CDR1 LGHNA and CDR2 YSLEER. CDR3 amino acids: CASSLEDRVGSPLHF. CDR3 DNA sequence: TGCGCCAGCAGCCTAGAAGACAGGGTCGGTTCACCCCTCCACTTT.

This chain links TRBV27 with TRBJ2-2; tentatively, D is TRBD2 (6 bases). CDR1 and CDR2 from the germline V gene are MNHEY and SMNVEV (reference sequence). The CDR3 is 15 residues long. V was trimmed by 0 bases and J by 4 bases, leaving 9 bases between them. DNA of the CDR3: TGTGCCAGCAGTTTATCGAGGAGGGGCACCGGGGAGCTGTTTTTT. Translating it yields CASSLSRRGTGELFF.

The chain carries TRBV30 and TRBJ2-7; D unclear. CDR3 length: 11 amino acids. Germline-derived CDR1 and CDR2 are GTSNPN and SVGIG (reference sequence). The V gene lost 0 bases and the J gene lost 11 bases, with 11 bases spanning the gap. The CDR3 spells CAWSVVEKKYF. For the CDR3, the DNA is TGTGCCTGGAGTGTAGTCGAGAAGAAGTACTTC.

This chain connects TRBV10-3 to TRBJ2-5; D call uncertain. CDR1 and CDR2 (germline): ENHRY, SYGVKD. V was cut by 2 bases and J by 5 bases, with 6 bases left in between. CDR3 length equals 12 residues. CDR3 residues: CAISETLETQYF. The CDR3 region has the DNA TGTGCCATCAGTGAGACCTTGGAGACCCAGTACTTC.

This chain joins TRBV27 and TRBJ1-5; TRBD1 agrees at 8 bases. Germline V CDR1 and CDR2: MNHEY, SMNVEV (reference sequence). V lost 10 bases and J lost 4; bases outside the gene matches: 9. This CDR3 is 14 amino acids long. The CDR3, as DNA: TGTGCCACCAAACCGGGACAGGATAATCAGCCCCAGCATTTT. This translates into CATKPGQDNQPQHF.

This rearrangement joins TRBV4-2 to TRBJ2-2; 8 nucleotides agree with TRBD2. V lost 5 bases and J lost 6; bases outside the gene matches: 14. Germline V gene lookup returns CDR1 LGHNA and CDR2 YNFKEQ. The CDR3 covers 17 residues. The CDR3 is CASSGQVRGAPAGELFF. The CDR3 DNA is TGTGCCAGCAGCGGCCAGGTGCGGGGGGCCCCCGCCGGGGAGCTGTTTTTT.

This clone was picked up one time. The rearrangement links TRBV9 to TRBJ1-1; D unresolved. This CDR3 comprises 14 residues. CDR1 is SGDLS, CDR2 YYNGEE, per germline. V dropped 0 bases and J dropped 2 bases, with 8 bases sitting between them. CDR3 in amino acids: CASSVELSNTEAFF. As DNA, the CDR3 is TGTGCCAGCAGCGTAGAGTTAAGTAACACTGAAGCTTTCTTT.

CDR3 sequence: CASSWGHSNQPQHF. The DNA for the CDR3 is TGTGCCAGCAGTTGGGGCCATAGCAATCAGCCCCAGCATTTT. The V call is TRBV27, the J call TRBJ1-5, with TRBD1 as a possible D gene (5 bases). Looked up from germline, CDR1 is MNHEY and CDR2 is SMNVEV (reference sequence). The length of the CDR3 is 14 residues. V was shortened by 4 bases and J by 0 bases, with 7 bases between the two germline ends.